This T cell receptor beta chain is from a study of blood T cells in healthy people across ages. Combining a sample-barcoded 5' primer with a J-beta primer mix, a second PCR ran for 7 to 11 cycles. TCRdb recomputed calls from the 5' RACE reads with MiXCR, one row per CDR3 protein. The table shows some 730,000 distinct CDR3 sequences, with 20% to 25% occurring only once. The TCR was taken from a man aged 65-85 years in good health. Material for sequencing was blood.

This CDR3 is CASSSRTGDNEQFF. The CDR3 nucleotides read TGCGCCAGCAGCTCCCGTACAGGGGACAATGAGCAGTTCTTC. This rearrangement joins TRBV5-1 to TRBJ2-1; TRBD1 aligns across 7 bases. Germline V gene data show CDR1 as SGHRS and CDR2 as YFSETQ. There are 14 residues in the CDR3. After removal of 3 bases from V and 5 bases from J, the junction contained 5 bases not matched to a gene.